The 31 T cell receptor beta chains below all came from one sample that was sequenced in a study of OX40 agonist ivuxolimab in advanced cancers. Repertoires were generated with immunoSEQ multiplex PCR, while TCRdb's copy carries only in-frame clones and drops some. Of fewer than 40,000 clones listed, about 90% are singletons. Sequenced here: CD4+ or CD8+ T cells sorted from blood, sampled in a trial of the OX40 agonist ivuxolimab. The receptors shown here come from an adult with an advanced solid tumor such as melanoma, head and neck, liver or kidney cancer.

The chain couples TRBV6-6 to TRBJ2-5, with TRBD2 as a possible D gene (5 bases). V lost 3 bases, J lost 5 bases, and 10 bases lay in between. The germline V gene has CDR1 MNHNY and CDR2 SVGAGI (reference sequence). The CDR3 contains 13 residues. CDR3 in amino acids: CASSYEGDETQYF. CDR3 sequence (DNA): TGTGCCAGCAGTTATGAGGGTGATGAGACCCAGTACTTC.

The chain is built from TRBV2 and TRBJ2-7; D gene unclear. The V gene lost 4 bases and the J gene lost 2 bases, with 9 bases spanning the gap. The CDR3 loop spans 13 amino acids. Per the germline V gene, CDR1 is SNHLY and CDR2 is FYNNEI. Here the CDR3 DNA reads TGTGCCAGCAGTGTAGGACCGACCTACGAGCAGTACTTC. Translating it yields CASSVGPTYEQYF.

The rearrangement joins TRBV27 to TRBJ1-1; D may be TRBD1 (6 bases). The CDR3 totals 14 residues. Per the germline V gene, CDR1 is MNHEY and CDR2 is SMNVEV (reference sequence). Trimming removed 8 bases from V and 4 bases from J, with 17 bases in between. CDR3 coding DNA: TGTGCCAGCCTAACAAGCGGGGGGGCCACTGAAGCTTTCTTT. It is translated as CASLTSGGATEAFF.

The chain uses TRBV5-4 and TRBJ1-5; 11 positions match TRBD1. This CDR3 spans 14 amino acids. V shed 4 bases and J 6 bases; nucleotides not matched to a gene: 3. CDR1 is SGHNT and CDR2 is YYREEE in the germline V gene (reference sequence). In DNA form, the CDR3 reads TGTGCCAGCAGCCGGGGACAGGGGGGTCAGCCCCAGCATTTT. It yields the protein CASSRGQGGQPQHF.

CDR3 nucleotides: TGCGCCAGCAGCCAGGGGGTTTTGAATTCTGGAAACACCATATATTTT. This sequence encodes CASSQGVLNSGNTIYF. The chain combines TRBV4-1 with TRBJ1-3; weak D call: TRBD1 (5 bases). CDR3 length equals 16 residues. V gave up 3 bases and J gave up 1 base, with 13 bases separating them. The V gene's germline CDR1 is MGHRA and CDR2 YSYEKL.

The chain combines TRBV11-1 with TRBJ2-5, with D hard to call. Deletions cut 1 base from V and 3 bases from J, with 6 bases between. This CDR3 comprises 13 residues. Germline CDR1 reads SGHAT; CDR2 reads FQDESV (reference sequence). The CDR3 nucleotides are TGTGCCAGCAGCTTAGACAGCGAAGAGACCCAGTACTTC. As protein: CASSLDSEETQYF.

The rearrangement uses TRBV15 and TRBJ2-5, with D unclear. This CDR3 is built from 14 residues. The V gene's germline CDR1 is LNHNV and CDR2 YYDKDF (reference sequence). V lost 0 bases and J lost 5, with 10 bases in between. CDR3 DNA sequence: TGTGCCACCAGCAGAGATCGGGCTTGGGAGACCCAGTACTTC. Translating gives CATSRDRAWETQYF. Full variable domain (outside the CDR3, taken from reference TRBV15 and TRBJ2-5): DAMVIQNPRYQVTQFGKPVTLSCSQTLNHNVMYWYQQKSSQAPKLLFHYYDKDFNNEADTPDNFQSRRPNTSFCFLDIRSPGLGDTAMYLCATSRDRAWETQYFGPGTRLLVL.

The rearrangement links TRBV21-1 to TRBJ1-2; the D segment call TRBD1 is taken from the table without a DNA check. TRBV21-1 is reported as a pseudogene. This CDR3 has 13 amino acids. The chain's CDR3 is CASSYTPNYGYTF. In DNA, the CDR3 is TGTGCCAGCAGCTACACACCTAACTATGGCTACACCTTC.

The chain couples TRBV19 to TRBJ1-2, with 9 positions matching TRBD1. With 6 bases clipped from V and 3 bases from J, the junction kept 14 bases outside the gene matches. This CDR3 has 17 amino acids. Germline loops: CDR1 LNHDA, CDR2 SQIVND (reference sequence). The CDR3 sequence is CASRRRGDRAEDYGYTF. As DNA, the CDR3 is TGTGCCAGTAGGAGGCGTGGGGACAGGGCTGAAGACTATGGCTACACCTTC. The full variable domain, with the rest looked up from reference TRBV19 and TRBJ1-2, is DGGITQSPKYLFRKEGQNVTLSCEQNLNHDAMYWYRQDPGQGLRLIYYSQIVNDFQKGDIAEGYSVSREKKESFPLTVTSAQKNPTAFYLCASRRRGDRAEDYGYTFGSGTRLTVV.

The chain has TRBV6-4 and TRBJ2-1; 11 bases are a match to TRBD1. The length of the CDR3 is 15 residues. Per the germline V gene, CDR1 is MRHNA and CDR2 is SNTAGT. The V segment lost 6 bases and the J segment 3 bases; nucleotides outside the gene matches: 4. For the CDR3, the DNA is TGTGCCAGCAGCCCCGGGACAGGGGGCTACAATGAGCAGTTCTTC. This translates into CASSPGTGGYNEQFF.

The CDR3 DNA reads as TGTGCCTGGAGTGTAAAAAGGGGGCAGGAGACCCAGTACTTC. Its translation is CAWSVKRGQETQYF. The V gene is TRBV30, the J gene TRBJ2-5, with 7 bases matching TRBD1. V gave up 0 bases and J gave up 5 bases; unmatched junction bases: 6. This CDR3 is 14 amino acids long. Germline lookup yields CDR1 GTSNPN and CDR2 SVGIG (reference sequence).

The V gene is TRBV7-9, the J gene TRBJ1-1; D unresolved. Between the trimmed V and J ends, which lost 3 bases and 5 bases, there was a span of 7 bases. Per the germline V gene, CDR1 is SEHNR and CDR2 is FQNEAQ (reference sequence). There are 12 residues in the CDR3. The CDR3 loop is CASSLMGTEAFF. The CDR3 bases are TGTGCCAGCAGCTTGATGGGGACTGAAGCTTTCTTT.

This clone has only a few counts. The V call is TRBV11-2, the J call TRBJ2-7, with 9 nucleotides matching TRBD1. This CDR3 spans 16 amino acids. V trimming: 4 bases; J trimming: 0 bases; junction bases outside the gene matches: 7. Germline CDR1 SGHAT, CDR2 FQNNGV. For the CDR3, the DNA is TGTGCCAGCAGCTCCGGACAGGGGCCAAGCTCCTACGAGCAGTACTTC. Protein sequence: CASSSGQGPSSYEQYF.

The V gene is TRBV4-1, the J gene TRBJ2-1; TRBD2 aligns across 9 bases. From germline, CDR1 is MGHRA and CDR2 YSYEKL. The CDR3 loop spans 17 amino acids. V lost 0 bases and J lost 8; bases outside the gene matches: 11. The CDR3 is CASSQEIAGDFIHEQFF. The DNA of the CDR3 is TGCGCCAGCAGCCAAGAGATAGCGGGGGATTTTATCCATGAGCAGTTCTTC.

The gene calls are TRBV11-3 and TRBJ2-7; a weak D match, TRBD1 (6 bases). The CDR3 has 13 residues. Trimming left V 5 bases short and J 3 bases short, with 11 bases between. Germline CDR1 and CDR2: SGHNT and YENEEA. This chain's CDR3 is CASSPDSVYEQYF. The CDR3 nucleotides read TGTGCCAGCAGCCCGGACAGTGTCTACGAGCAGTACTTC.

Only one count was recorded for this clone. This rearrangement joins TRBV27 to TRBJ1-5, with D perhaps matching TRBD1 (5 bases). V was clipped by 2 bases and J by 3 bases, with 11 bases between them. This CDR3 spans 15 amino acids. Germline V CDR1 and CDR2: MNHEY, SMNVEV (reference sequence). CDR3 nucleotides: TGTGCCAGCAGTTTAGATGACAGTTCCAATCAGCCCCAGCATTTT. It encodes CASSLDDSSNQPQHF.

This rearrangement joins TRBV6-1 to TRBJ2-7, with 12 nucleotides matching TRBD2. Germline trimming cut 6 bases from V and 3 bases from J; bases unmatched to any gene: 6. This CDR3 is built from 15 residues. Germline-derived CDR1 and CDR2 are MNHNS and SASEGT. CDR3 coding DNA: TGTGCCAGCAGGCCTACTAGCGGGGGGCACTACGAGCAGTACTTC. Translated: CASRPTSGGHYEQYF.

This chain connects TRBV4-1 to TRBJ2-7; weak D call: TRBD1 (6 bases). Trimming took off 4 bases at V and 2 bases at J, with 12 bases between the two ends. This CDR3 is 14 amino acids long. Germline V gene sequence: CDR1 MGHRA, CDR2 YSYEKL. Here the CDR3 DNA reads TGCGCCAGCAGCCCGGCGAGGGGGACCTACGAGCAGTACTTC. It codes for CASSPARGTYEQYF.

The chain employs TRBV7-8 and TRBJ1-1; D might be TRBD1 (5 bases). The ends were cut back, 0 bases at V and 0 bases at J, with 20 bases in the middle. The V gene's germline CDR1 is SGHVS and CDR2 FQNEAQ. The CDR3 has 19 residues. CDR3 residues: CASSLARRDVDVVNTEAFF. The CDR3 DNA is TGTGCCAGCAGCTTAGCGAGGCGGGACGTAGACGTAGTGAACACTGAAGCTTTCTTT.

Regarding this clone: Other DNA sequences in this sample translate to the same CDR3. The chain has TRBV6-1 and TRBJ1-6; D might be TRBD1 (6 bases). This CDR3 contains 15 residues. The ends were cut back, 5 bases at V and 5 bases at J, with 13 bases in the middle. CDR1 is MNHNS, CDR2 SASEGT, per germline. The CDR3 DNA follows: TGTGCCAGCAGTCCAGAGGGGGGGGATAATTCACCCCTCCACTTT. Protein: CASSPEGGDNSPLHF.

This clone was detected once. The V gene is TRBV13, the J gene TRBJ2-7; no clear D gene. Per the germline V gene, CDR1 is PRHDT and CDR2 is FYEKMQ (reference sequence). The CDR3 is made up of 12 amino acids. Trimming cost V 4 bases and J 7 bases, with 11 bases left between them. CDR3 residues: CASSYGEREQYF. DNA for the CDR3: TGTGCCAGCAGCTATGGCGAGAGGGAGCAGTACTTC.

V usage is TRBV12-5 and J usage is TRBJ2-1; D may correspond to TRBD1 or TRBD2 (5 bases each). Germline V gene sequence: CDR1 LGHNT, CDR2 FRNRAP. The V gene lost 3 bases and the J gene lost 2 bases, with 17 bases spanning the gap. The length of the CDR3 is 17 residues. In DNA form, the CDR3 reads TGTGCTAGTGGTTTAAGTCCGGGACCCTTCCCCTACAATGAGCAGTTCTTC. Protein: CASGLSPGPFPYNEQFF.

By frequency in the sample, this clone is medium-sized (0.01 to 0.1%). This rearrangement joins TRBV4-3 to TRBJ2-5; the match to TRBD2 covers 11 bases. Germline V CDR1 and CDR2: LGHNA, YSLEER. Trimming cost V 0 bases and J 4 bases; bases outside gene matches: 4. The CDR3 has 16 residues. The DNA of the CDR3 is TGCGCCAGCAGCCAAGATTTTAGCGGGGGGGCAGAGACCCAGTACTTC. Translated, it gives CASSQDFSGGAETQYF.

The chain carries TRBV6-1 and TRBJ1-1, with a tentative D call TRBD1 (5 bases). Deletions cut 4 bases from V and 0 bases from J, with 21 bases between. This CDR3 contains 18 residues. Per germline, CDR1 MNHNS and CDR2 SASEGT. The CDR3: CASSAPVIGGRMNTEAFF. CDR3 DNA sequence: TGTGCCAGCAGTGCCCCCGTAATTGGGGGACGAATGAACACTGAAGCTTTCTTT.

V gene TRBV25-1 combines with J gene TRBJ2-5; D perhaps matches TRBD1 (6 bases). The CDR3 sequence is 14 residues long. Germline CDR1 and CDR2: MGHDK and SYGVNS. The ends were cut back, 6 bases at V and 5 bases at J, with 16 bases in the middle. DNA for the CDR3: TGTGCCAGCAGAGATGTCACAGGGCTGGAGACCCAGTACTTC. It specifies CASRDVTGLETQYF.

CDR3 coding DNA: TGTGCCAGCAGTTACGGGTTTCCCTACAATGAGCAGTTCTTC. Protein product: CASSYGFPYNEQFF. This chain connects TRBV27 to TRBJ2-1; D is uncertain. CDR1 is MNHEY, CDR2 SMNVEV, per germline (reference sequence). The CDR3 extends over 14 amino acids. V lost 4 bases and J lost 2, with 9 bases in between.

This chain uses TRBV6-5 with TRBJ1-4; 7 bases agree with TRBD1. The CDR3 length is 14 residues. Germline V CDR1 and CDR2: MNHEY, SVGAGI. V lost 7 bases, J lost 7 bases, and 9 bases stayed unmatched. The CDR3 DNA reads TGTGCCAGCACTCAAGGGGGCTACGGTGAAAAACTGTTTTTT. Its translation is CASTQGGYGEKLFF.

V gene TRBV6-4 combines with J gene TRBJ2-7; 8 bases are shared with TRBD2. The ends lost 7 bases at V and 0 bases at J; junction bases unmatched: 11. Germline values: CDR1 MRHNA, CDR2 SNTAGT. There are 16 residues in the CDR3. CDR3 bases: TGTGCCAGCAAAACCCCCGCGACTAGCGTCTCCTACGAGCAGTACTTC. Encoded protein: CASKTPATSVSYEQYF.

The genes are TRBV28 and TRBJ2-3, with 7 bases lining up with TRBD1. Trimming cost V 8 bases and J 2 bases; bases outside gene matches: 4. CDR1 is MDHEN, CDR2 SYDVKM, per germline. This CDR3 is built from 13 residues. Here the CDR3 reads CASSGTDTDTQYF. CDR3 nucleotide sequence: TGTGCCAGCTCCGGGACAGACACAGATACGCAGTATTTT.

The chain employs TRBV6-4 and TRBJ2-5; D not resolved. The germline CDR1 and CDR2 sequences are MRHNA and SNTAGT. The CDR3 is made up of 12 amino acids. The V and J ends lost 2 bases and 3 bases respectively, with 4 bases between them. The CDR3: CASSDLKETQYF. Written as DNA, the CDR3 is TGTGCCAGCAGTGACCTGAAAGAGACCCAGTACTTC.

The chain combines TRBV5-6 with TRBJ2-5, with D maybe TRBD1 (5 bases). CDR1 is SGHDT and CDR2 is YYEEEE in the germline V gene. Trimming removed 4 bases from V and 1 base from J, with 11 bases in between. The CDR3 sequence is 14 residues long. CDR3 loop: CASSLIDSQETQYF. The CDR3 DNA sequence: TGTGCCAGCAGCCTAATTGACAGCCAAGAGACCCAGTACTTC.